Sequencing of this T cell receptor (beta chain) was carried out in a study of blood T cell repertoires in COVID-19. The V gene end was trimmed by 4 bases and the J gene end by 6 bases; junction bases not matched to a gene: 7. CDR1 SGHRS and CDR2 YFSETQ come from the germline V gene. The CDR3 extends over 14 amino acids. The table came from immunoSEQ multiplex PCR; TCRdb's copy has only in-frame clones and leaves some out. The sample has roughly 360,000 clones, roughly 90% seen once; the top ten hold 0.95% to 1%. The TCR sequence derives from a woman in her twenties or thirties with acute COVID-19. This chain uses TRBV5-1 with TRBJ1-5, with TRBD1 matching 7 bases. Sequencing used PBMCs or T cells enriched from blood (not recorded which). The CDR3: CASSARTGSQPQHF. In nucleotides, the CDR3 is TGCGCCAGCAGCGCAAGGACAGGCAGTCAGCCCCAGCATTTT.